This TCR beta chain was sequenced in a study of blood T cell repertoires in COVID-19. This CDR3 contains 18 residues. The V end was cut by 1 base, the J end by 2 bases, with 20 bases between. Germline lookup yields CDR1 LNHDA and CDR2 SQIVND (reference sequence). As originally analysed: By means of reference gene primer amplification, nucleated cell counts were estimated. Assay used: immunoSEQ multiplex PCR; TCRdb lists only in-frame clones, some missing. V, J and clone size are taken as reported in that table, and D and trimming were inferred from the DNA itself. The table shows around 250,000 clones, with about 85% occurring only once.

This sequence originates from a man between 25 and 39 years old who had recovered from COVID-19. Sequencing was done on a sample of peripheral blood. This sequence joins TRBV19 and TRBJ1-2; perhaps TRBD1 as D (5 bases). The CDR3 coding sequence is TGTGCCAGTAGTATAGCCCCGGTAACAGGAGTCGAGAACTATGGCTACACCTTC. It translates to CASSIAPVTGVENYGYTF.